A single sample is the source of the 32 T cell receptor beta chains below, sequenced in a study of OX40 agonist ivuxolimab in advanced cancers. Clones were read by immunoSEQ multiplex PCR, and TCRdb kept only the in-frame ones, dropping some. The table has 60,000 to 80,000 clones, roughly 80% seen once. The input for sequencing was CD4+ or CD8+ T cells sorted from blood, taken in a trial of the OX40 agonist ivuxolimab. Source of these receptors: an adult with an advanced solid tumor such as melanoma, head and neck, liver or kidney cancer.

The chain joins TRBV29-1 to TRBJ1-1; tentative D call: TRBD1 (5 bases). The V gene's germline CDR1 is SQVTM and CDR2 ANQGSEA. CDR3 size: 13 residues. Trimming left V 5 bases short and J 7 bases short, with 17 bases between. The CDR3 loop is CSVHIPPGDEAFF. DNA of the CDR3: TGCAGCGTTCACATACCGCCGGGGGATGAAGCTTTCTTT.

The genes are TRBV29-1 and TRBJ2-3; 11 bases match TRBD2. Per germline, CDR1 SQVTM and CDR2 ANQGSEA. This CDR3 region has 14 residues. The trim removed 6 bases at V and 4 bases at J, leaving 6 bases unmatched. The CDR3 DNA reads as TGCAGCGTATCAGGGACTAGCGGCGCAGATACGCAGTATTTT. This codes for CSVSGTSGADTQYF.

J is TRBJ2-7 and V is TRBV7-2; tentatively, D is TRBD1 or TRBD2 (5 bases each). V lost 2 bases and J 0 bases, leaving 14 bases between the germline ends. The length of the CDR3 is 16 residues. From germline, CDR1 is SGHTA and CDR2 FQGNSA. As DNA, the CDR3 is TGTGCCAGCAGCTTAAGTTCAGGGACGGTCTCCTACGAGCAGTACTTC. It codes for CASSLSSGTVSYEQYF.

The chain joins TRBV7-9 to TRBJ1-2, with 7 bases aligning to TRBD1. This CDR3 is built from 13 residues. J was trimmed by 2 bases and V by 6 bases; bases with no gene match: 3. Germline V gives CDR1 SEHNR, CDR2 FQNEAQ (reference sequence). The CDR3 DNA is TGTGCCAGCAGGACAGGGAAAAACTATGGCTACACCTTC. It is translated as CASRTGKNYGYTF.

On this clone itself: One junction end disagrees with the germline gene, perhaps due to a read error. V is TRBV5-4 and J is TRBJ2-3; 10 bases align to TRBD2. The germline V gene encodes CDR1 SGHNT and CDR2 YYREEE (reference sequence). The CDR3 is 17 amino acids. The CDR3 spells CASSQEVLAGVQDTQYF. In DNA form, the CDR3 reads TGCGCCAGCAGCCAAGAGGTGCTAGCGGGAGTTCAAGATACGCAGTATTTT.

The chain couples TRBV15 to TRBJ2-5; D perhaps matches TRBD2 (6 bases). The J call could be wrong; TRBJ2-7 is a better fit for the DNA end. The CDR3 covers 14 residues. The germline gives CDR1 LNHNV, CDR2 YYDKDF (reference sequence). The CDR3 here is CATSPGVSSYEQYF. The CDR3 DNA sequence: TGTGCCACCAGCCCGGGGGTTAGCTCCTACGAGCAGTACTTC.

J is TRBJ2-7 and V is TRBV25-1; D may be TRBD1 (6 bases). CDR3 length: 16 residues. V was trimmed by 1 base and J by 6 bases, leaving 19 bases between them. The germline V gene has CDR1 MGHDK and CDR2 SYGVNS. The CDR3 DNA is TGTGCCAGCAGTGAATGGAAGGCCCAGGGGAACGGCGAGCAGTACTTC. As protein: CASSEWKAQGNGEQYF.

This rearrangement joins TRBV5-1 to TRBJ2-1; 7 bases align to TRBD2. Trimming removed 2 bases from V and 0 bases from J; junction bases left unmatched: 2. This CDR3 region has 15 residues. Germline CDR1 is SGHRS and CDR2 is YFSETQ. CDR3 amino acids: CASSLGGGSYNEQFF. For the CDR3, the DNA is TGCGCCAGCAGCTTAGGCGGGGGCTCCTACAATGAGCAGTTCTTC.

The table lists this clone with a few counts. The chain is built from TRBV30 and TRBJ1-4; weak D call: TRBD1 (6 bases). V was pared by 3 bases and J by 5 bases, with 13 bases between. The CDR3 is made up of 14 amino acids. From germline, CDR1 is GTSNPN and CDR2 SVGIG (reference sequence). CDR3 loop: CAWRGTGSNEKLFF. The CDR3, as DNA: TGTGCCTGGAGGGGAACAGGGTCAAATGAAAAACTGTTTTTT. Looking up the rest from reference TRBV30 and TRBJ1-4 gives the full variable domain: SQTIHQWPATLVQPVGSPLSLECTVEGTSNPNLYWYRQAAGRGLQLLFYSVGIGQISSEVPQNLSASRPQDRQFILSSKKLLLSDSGFYLCAWRGTGSNEKLFFGSGTQLSVL.

As for this clone: Other DNA sequences in this sample translate to the same CDR3. The chain carries TRBV18 and TRBJ2-7; D perhaps matches TRBD1 (6 bases). Germline values: CDR1 KGHSH, CDR2 LQKENI. V was pared by 3 bases and J by 0 bases, with 9 bases between. This CDR3 has 14 residues. Here the CDR3 DNA reads TGTGCCAGCTCACCTGGACAGAGCTCCTACGAGCAGTACTTC. Its protein is CASSPGQSSYEQYF.

The V and J genes are TRBV7-3 and TRBJ2-3, with TRBD2 identical over 7 bases. The germline gives CDR1 SGHTA, CDR2 FQGTGA. The CDR3 runs to 18 residues. J gave up 0 bases and V 1 base, and 10 bases lay outside the gene matches. In nucleotides, the CDR3 is TGTGCCAGCAGCTTAAGATCCCTTGAGCGGGGCAGCACAGATACGCAGTATTTT. Its protein product is CASSLRSLERGSTDTQYF.

The chain uses TRBV7-9 and TRBJ2-3, with D perhaps matching TRBD2 (5 bases). Between the trimmed V and J ends, which lost 5 bases and 6 bases, there was a span of 9 bases. Germline CDR1 is SEHNR and CDR2 is FQNEAQ (reference sequence). The CDR3 loop spans 12 amino acids. CDR3 amino acids: CASSQTGDTQYF. CDR3 nucleotides: TGTGCCAGCAGCCAAACGGGGGATACGCAGTATTTT. The full variable domain, its missing parts supplied by reference TRBV7-9 and TRBJ2-3, is DTGVSQNPRHKITKRGQNVTFRCDPISEHNRLYWYRQTLGQGPEFLTYFQNEAQLEKSRLLSDRFSAERPKGSFSTLEIQRTEQGDSAMYLCASSQTGDTQYFGPGTRLTVL.

This clone was seen a handful of times. This rearrangement joins TRBV19 to TRBJ1-6; 8 bases line up with TRBD1. The length of the CDR3 is 13 residues. V shed 6 bases and J 10 bases; nucleotides not matched to a gene: 5. Germline CDR1 is LNHDA and CDR2 is SQIVND (reference sequence). In DNA, the CDR3 is TGTGCCAGTAGGGGACAGGAACCCTCACCCCTCCACTTT. Its protein product is CASRGQEPSPLHF.

This clone was counted at least ten times. Additional DNA sequences in this sample encode the identical CDR3. The V gene is TRBV27, the J gene TRBJ1-3; D is uncertain. Trimming left V 5 bases short and J 0 bases short, with 14 bases between. The CDR3 contains 16 residues. Germline V gene lookup returns CDR1 MNHEY and CDR2 SMNVEV (reference sequence). For the CDR3, the DNA is TGTGCCAGCAGTCCCACCCCCCGGAGCTCTGGAAACACCATATATTTT. Its translation is CASSPTPRSSGNTIYF.

The chain joins TRBV2 to TRBJ2-7, with 9 nucleotides matching TRBD2. The germline gives CDR1 SNHLY, CDR2 FYNNEI. V was pared by 6 bases and J by 6 bases, with 12 bases of the junction left unmatched. The length of the CDR3 is 15 residues. The CDR3 reads CASRSLGGTSIEQYF. The CDR3 DNA reads TGTGCCAGCAGGAGCCTCGGGGGGACTAGCATCGAGCAGTACTTC.

CDR3 DNA: TGTGCCAGCAGTTACTCGAGACAGGGTCACCTCTACGAGCAGTACTTC. This sequence encodes CASSYSRQGHLYEQYF. The V call is TRBV6-5, the J call TRBJ2-7; 7 nucleotides align to TRBD1. Germline V CDR1 and CDR2: MNHEY, SVGAGI. This CDR3 is built from 16 residues. With 0 bases clipped from V and 3 bases from J, the junction kept 8 bases outside the gene matches.

This chain links TRBV15 with TRBJ2-1; D is unresolved. CDR3 size: 14 residues. CDR1 and CDR2 from the germline V gene are LNHNV and YYDKDF (reference sequence). Trimming pared 1 base from V and 8 bases from J, leaving 12 bases between. CDR3 bases: TGTGCCACCAGCAGAGGGGGTATCGTCGATGAGCAGTTCTTC. Its translation: CATSRGGIVDEQFF.

This sequence joins TRBV11-2 and TRBJ2-7, with D uncertain. Germline V gives CDR1 SGHAT, CDR2 FQNNGV. Trimming took off 3 bases at V and 8 bases at J, with 11 bases between the two ends. The CDR3 consists of 12 residues. The CDR3 is CASSFGSRQQYF. CDR3 DNA sequence: TGTGCCAGCAGCTTCGGATCCCGTCAGCAGTACTTC.

A few counts support this clone. The V gene is TRBV27, the J gene TRBJ2-5, with 7 bases identical to TRBD2. Trimming removed 2 bases from V and 4 bases from J; junction bases left unmatched: 7. This CDR3 spans 15 amino acids. Germline CDR1 MNHEY, CDR2 SMNVEV (reference sequence). This chain's CDR3 is CASSLIYGRRETQYF. CDR3 nucleotides: TGTGCCAGCAGTTTAATATACGGGAGGAGAGAGACCCAGTACTTC.

This chain uses TRBV2 with TRBJ2-7, with D tentatively TRBD1 (5 bases). V was pared by 4 bases and J by 9 bases, with 19 bases between. The CDR3 is made up of 14 amino acids. Per the germline V gene, CDR1 is SNHLY and CDR2 is FYNNEI. DNA for the CDR3: TGTGCCAGCAGTGTTCGGAACGTGGACCAGGGGCAGTACTTC. Translation gives CASSVRNVDQGQYF.

The chain carries TRBV19 and TRBJ1-2; tentatively, D is TRBD1 (5 bases). V gave up 10 bases and J gave up 0 bases, with 12 bases separating them. The CDR3 totals 13 residues. Germline values: CDR1 LNHDA, CDR2 SQIVND (reference sequence). This CDR3 reads CATRRQSNYGYTF. The DNA of the CDR3 is TGTGCCACTAGGAGACAGTCTAACTATGGCTACACCTTC.

The chain uses TRBV5-4 and TRBJ1-2; D is undetermined. CDR1 and CDR2 from the germline V gene are SGHNT and YYREEE (reference sequence). V was trimmed by 0 bases and J by 2 bases, leaving 5 bases between them. The CDR3 extends over 13 amino acids. Here the CDR3 reads CASSLGANYGYTF. The CDR3 DNA follows: TGTGCCAGCAGCTTGGGCGCCAACTATGGCTACACCTTC.

J is TRBJ1-1 and V is TRBV12-5; tentative D call: TRBD1 (5 bases). The CDR3 covers 15 residues. CDR1 is LGHNT, CDR2 FRNRAP, per germline. V lost 4 bases and J 4 bases, leaving 16 bases between the germline ends. The CDR3 protein is CASGWLQGFSTEAFF. CDR3 nucleotide sequence: TGTGCTAGTGGTTGGCTCCAGGGTTTTTCCACTGAAGCTTTCTTT.

The rearrangement links TRBV4-1 to TRBJ1-2; D is possibly TRBD1 (5 bases). In germline, CDR1 is MGHRA, CDR2 YSYEKL. V was shortened by 3 bases and J by 2 bases, with 13 bases between the two germline ends. The CDR3 has 15 amino acids. CDR3 nucleotides: TGCGCCAGCAGCCAGCCAGGGACCCTAAACTATGGCTACACCTTC. As protein: CASSQPGTLNYGYTF.

The chain employs TRBV15 and TRBJ2-7, with TRBD2 matching 8 bases. The CDR3 covers 16 residues. The V and J ends lost 2 bases and 2 bases, in that order; junction bases with no gene match: 8. CDR1 and CDR2 from the germline V gene are LNHNV and YYDKDF (reference sequence). DNA for the CDR3: TGTGCCACCAGCAGATCCCCCACTAGCGGCACCTACGAGCAGTACTTC. It translates to CATSRSPTSGTYEQYF.

V and J are TRBV6-1 and TRBJ2-7; D ambiguous. Germline CDR1 reads MNHNS; CDR2 reads SASEGT. The V end lost 6 bases, the J end lost 4 bases, and 7 bases lay between the germline ends. This CDR3 is built from 11 residues. CDR3: CASRVEYEQYF. For the CDR3, the DNA is TGTGCCAGCAGAGTAGAGTACGAGCAGTACTTC.

CDR3 amino acids: CASSLVSSLAGFEQFF. CDR3 in DNA: TGTGCCAGCAGCTTAGTTTCTAGCCTAGCGGGCTTTGAGCAGTTCTTC. The gene calls are TRBV7-2 and TRBJ2-1; 8 bases map to TRBD2. The V gene's germline CDR1 is SGHTA and CDR2 FQGNSA. This CDR3 spans 16 amino acids. V lost 1 base and J lost 9; bases outside the gene matches: 11. Full variable domain (remainder filled in from reference TRBV7-2 and TRBJ2-1): GAGVSQSPSNKVTEKGKDVELRCDPISGHTALYWYRQSLGQGLEFLIYFQGNSAPDKSGLPSDRFSAERTGGSVSTLTIQRTQQEDSAVYLCASSLVSSLAGFEQFFGPGTRLTVL.

The chain recombines TRBV10-3 with TRBJ2-1; tentatively, D is TRBD1 (6 bases). Germline V CDR1 and CDR2: ENHRY, SYGVKD. Trimming stripped 11 bases from V and 5 bases from J, with 19 bases between. The CDR3 is 14 amino acids. The CDR3 reads CASAERDTDNEQFF. The CDR3 nucleotides read TGTGCCTCAGCAGAGAGGGACACTGACAATGAGCAGTTCTTC.

This rearrangement joins TRBV7-8 to TRBJ2-5; D is undetermined. Looked up from germline, CDR1 is SGHVS and CDR2 is FQNEAQ. The CDR3 loop spans 15 amino acids. V was cut by 0 bases and J by 5 bases, with 13 bases left in between. The CDR3 DNA is TGTGCCAGCAGCTTAGCGCTGGTTAGCCTGGAGACCCAGTACTTC. The encoded protein is CASSLALVSLETQYF.

This chain links TRBV7-6 with TRBJ2-2; 8 bases map to TRBD2. Trimming took 1 base from V and 4 from J; bases not matched to a gene: 2. Germline-derived CDR1 and CDR2 are SGHVS and FNYEAQ. CDR3 length equals 15 residues. CDR3 protein: CASSLVAGGTGELFF. In nucleotides, the CDR3 is TGTGCCAGCAGCTTAGTTGCGGGGGGCACCGGGGAGCTGTTTTTT.

This chain uses TRBV6-6 with TRBJ2-5, with 14 bases identical to TRBD2. The germline V gene has CDR1 MNHNY and CDR2 SVGAGI (reference sequence). This CDR3 region has 15 residues. The junction had 4 bases not matched to a gene; V was cut back by 6 bases and J by 4 bases. The DNA for the CDR3 is TGTGCCAGCAGCTGGGGGACTAGCGGGGGAGAGACCCAGTACTTC. It is translated as CASSWGTSGGETQYF.

The rearrangement joins TRBV2 to TRBJ2-3; tentatively, D is TRBD1 (5 bases). The ends were cut back, 5 bases at V and 0 bases at J, with 9 bases in the middle. The CDR3 sequence is 14 residues long. Germline CDR1 and CDR2: SNHLY and FYNNEI. The CDR3 region is CASSKQVSTDTQYF. In DNA form, the CDR3 reads TGTGCCAGCAGTAAACAGGTCAGCACAGATACGCAGTATTTT. Variable domain in full (rest from reference TRBV2 and TRBJ2-3): EPEVTQTPSHQVTQMGQEVILRCVPISNHLYFYWYRQILGQKVEFLVSFYNNEISEKSEIFDDQFSVERPDGSNFTLKIRSTKLEDSAMYFCASSKQVSTDTQYFGPGTRLTVL.